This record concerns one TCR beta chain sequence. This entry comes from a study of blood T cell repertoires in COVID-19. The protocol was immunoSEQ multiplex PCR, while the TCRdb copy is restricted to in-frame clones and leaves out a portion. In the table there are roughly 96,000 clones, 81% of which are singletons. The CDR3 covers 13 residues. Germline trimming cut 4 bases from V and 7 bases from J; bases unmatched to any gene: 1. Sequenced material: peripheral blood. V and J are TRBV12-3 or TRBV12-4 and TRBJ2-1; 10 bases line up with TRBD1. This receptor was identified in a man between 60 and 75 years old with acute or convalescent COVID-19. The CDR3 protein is CASSWGQGNEQFF. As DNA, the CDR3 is TGTGCCAGCAGTTGGGGACAGGGGAATGAGCAGTTCTTC.